Many counts were recorded for the clone carrying this T cell receptor beta chain. The sample comes from a study of T cells in Graves' hyperthyroidism and ophthalmopathy. Amplified TCR beta CDR3 regions derived from RNA transcripts. The HTBI primer set served for first-round RT-PCR of the TCR CDR3. One entry per CDR3 protein results from TCRdb running MiXCR on the multiplex PCR reads. Seen here are under 400,000 distinct CDR3 sequences, 11% to 15% observed once, and the top ten hold 8% to 13%. There are 13 residues in the CDR3. Trimming took 5 bases from V and 7 from J, leaving 12 bases between them. The germline V gene encodes CDR1 SGHTA and CDR2 FQGNSA. Diagnoses were established using clinical symptoms, serum thyroxine and TRAb, thyroid ultrasound and orbital computed tomography.

The J gene is TRBJ2-1, the V gene TRBV7-2; D might be TRBD1 (6 bases). The specimen was blood. The origin of this receptor is a woman aged 55-70 years with Graves' hyperthyroidism. CDR3 coding DNA: TGTGCCAGCAGCACGTATACAGGGAATGAGCAGTTCTTC. It specifies CASSTYTGNEQFF.